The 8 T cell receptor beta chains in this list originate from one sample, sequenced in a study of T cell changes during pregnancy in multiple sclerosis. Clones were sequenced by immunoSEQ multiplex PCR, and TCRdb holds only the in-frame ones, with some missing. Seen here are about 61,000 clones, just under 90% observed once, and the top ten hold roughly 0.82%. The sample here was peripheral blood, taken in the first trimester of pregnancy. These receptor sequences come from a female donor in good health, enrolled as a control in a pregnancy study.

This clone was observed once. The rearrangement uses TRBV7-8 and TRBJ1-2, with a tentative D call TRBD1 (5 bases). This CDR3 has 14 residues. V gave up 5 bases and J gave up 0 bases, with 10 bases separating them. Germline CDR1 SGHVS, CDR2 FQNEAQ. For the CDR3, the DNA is TGTGCCAGCAGCAAGACAGAGTCTAACTATGGCTACACCTTC. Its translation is CASSKTESNYGYTF. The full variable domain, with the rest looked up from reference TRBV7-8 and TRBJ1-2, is GAGVSQSPRYKVAKRGQDVALRCDPISGHVSLFWYQQALGQGPEFLTYFQNEAQLDKSGLPSDRFFAERPEGSVSTLKIQRTQQEDSAVYLCASSKTESNYGYTFGSGTRLTVV.

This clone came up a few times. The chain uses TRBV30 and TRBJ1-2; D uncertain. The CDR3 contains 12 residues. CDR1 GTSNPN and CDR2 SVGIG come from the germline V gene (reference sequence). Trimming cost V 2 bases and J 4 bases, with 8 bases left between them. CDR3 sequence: CAWSFRTYGYTF. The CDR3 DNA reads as TGTGCCTGGAGTTTCAGAACCTATGGCTACACCTTC.

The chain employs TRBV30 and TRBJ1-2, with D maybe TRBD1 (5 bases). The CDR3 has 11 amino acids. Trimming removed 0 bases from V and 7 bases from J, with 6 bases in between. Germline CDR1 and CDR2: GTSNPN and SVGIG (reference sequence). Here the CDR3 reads CAWSVGGGYTF. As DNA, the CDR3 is TGTGCCTGGAGTGTCGGGGGTGGCTACACCTTC.

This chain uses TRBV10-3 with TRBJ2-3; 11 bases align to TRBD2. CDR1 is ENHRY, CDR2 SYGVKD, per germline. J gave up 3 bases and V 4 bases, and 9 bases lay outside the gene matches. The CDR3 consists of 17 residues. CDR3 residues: CAISGNSGGAGTDTQYF. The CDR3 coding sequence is TGTGCCATCAGTGGAAATAGCGGGGGGGCCGGGACAGATACGCAGTATTTT.

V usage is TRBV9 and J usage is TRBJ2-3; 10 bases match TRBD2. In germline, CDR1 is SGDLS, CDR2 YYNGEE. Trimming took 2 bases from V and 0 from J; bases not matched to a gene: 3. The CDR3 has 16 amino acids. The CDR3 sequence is CASSVYSGGSTDTQYF. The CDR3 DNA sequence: TGTGCCAGCAGCGTCTATAGCGGGGGGAGCACAGATACGCAGTATTTT.

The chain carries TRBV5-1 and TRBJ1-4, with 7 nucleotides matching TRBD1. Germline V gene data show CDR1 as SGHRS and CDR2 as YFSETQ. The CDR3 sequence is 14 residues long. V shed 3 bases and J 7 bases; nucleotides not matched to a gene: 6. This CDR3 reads CASSSQGVGEKLFF. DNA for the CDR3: TGCGCCAGCAGCTCCCAGGGGGTCGGTGAAAAACTGTTTTTT.

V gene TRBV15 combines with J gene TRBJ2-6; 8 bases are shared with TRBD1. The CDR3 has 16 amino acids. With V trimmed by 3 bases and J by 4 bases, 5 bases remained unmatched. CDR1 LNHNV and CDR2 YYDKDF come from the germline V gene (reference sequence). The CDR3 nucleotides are TGTGCCACCAGCAGGGACAGGGAAGCCGGGGCCAACGTCCTGACTTTC. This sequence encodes CATSRDREAGANVLTF.

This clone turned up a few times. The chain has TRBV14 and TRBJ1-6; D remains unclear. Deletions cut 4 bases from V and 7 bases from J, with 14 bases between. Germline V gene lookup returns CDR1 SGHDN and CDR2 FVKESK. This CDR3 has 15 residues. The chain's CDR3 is CASSLTEGWNSPLHF. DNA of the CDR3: TGTGCCAGCAGCCTAACGGAGGGATGGAATTCACCCCTCCACTTT. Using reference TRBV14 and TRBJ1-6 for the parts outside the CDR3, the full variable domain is EAGVTQFPSHSVIEKGQTVTLRCDPISGHDNLYWYRRVMGKEIKFLLHFVKESKQDESGMPNNRFLAERTGGTYSTLKVQPAELEDSGVYFCASSLTEGWNSPLHFGNGTRLTVT.